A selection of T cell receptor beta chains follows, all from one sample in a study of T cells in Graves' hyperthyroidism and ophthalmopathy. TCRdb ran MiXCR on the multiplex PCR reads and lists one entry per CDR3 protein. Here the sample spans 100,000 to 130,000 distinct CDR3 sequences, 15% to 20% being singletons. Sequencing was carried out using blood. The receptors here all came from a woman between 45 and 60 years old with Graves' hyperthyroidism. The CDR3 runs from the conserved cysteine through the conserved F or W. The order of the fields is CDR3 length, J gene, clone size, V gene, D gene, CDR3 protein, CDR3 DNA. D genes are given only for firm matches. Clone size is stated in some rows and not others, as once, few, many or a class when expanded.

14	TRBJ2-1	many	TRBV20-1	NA	CSARVGASYNEQFF	TGCAGTGCTAGGGTGGGGGCTAGCTACAATGAGCAGTTCTTC
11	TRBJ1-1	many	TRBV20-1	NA	CSAISQPAAFF	TGCAGTGCTATCAGCCAGCCCGCGGCTTTCTTT
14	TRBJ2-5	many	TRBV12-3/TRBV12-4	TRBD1	CASSRTGLQETQYF	TGTGCCAGCAGCCGGACAGGGTTACAAGAGACCCAGTACTTC
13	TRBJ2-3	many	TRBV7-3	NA	CASSGRFTDTQYF	TGTGCCAGCTCGGGACGGTTCACAGATACGCAGTATTTT
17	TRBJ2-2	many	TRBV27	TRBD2	CASSLKRTSGFTGELFF	TGTGCCAGCAGTTTAAAGAGGACTAGCGGGTTCACCGGGGAGCTGTTTTTT
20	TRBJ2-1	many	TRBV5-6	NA	CASSLAGPTRTPEKYNEQFF	TGTGCCAGCAGCTTGGCTGGACCAACTCGGACTCCCGAAAAGTACAATGAGCAGTTCTTC
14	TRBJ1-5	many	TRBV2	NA	CASSPVGGWQPQHF	TGTGCCAGCAGCCCCGTTGGGGGGTGGCAGCCCCAGCATTTT
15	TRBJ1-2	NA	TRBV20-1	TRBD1	CSARDSRQGRYGYTF	TGCAGTGCTAGAGATTCTAGACAGGGGAGGTATGGCTACACCTTC
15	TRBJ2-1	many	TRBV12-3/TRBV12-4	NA	CASSQSDSSYNEQFF	TGTGCCAGCAGTCAGAGCGACAGCTCCTACAATGAGCAGTTCTTC
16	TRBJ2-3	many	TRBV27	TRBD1	CASSLNDRGLTDTQYF	TGTGCCAGCAGTCTCAACGACAGGGGGCTCACAGATACGCAGTATTTT
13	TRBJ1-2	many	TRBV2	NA	CASSMDTLTGYTF	TGTGCCAGCAGTATGGACACCCTGACTGGCTACACCTTC
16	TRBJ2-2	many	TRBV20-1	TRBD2	CSARDSGKKDTGELFF	TGCAGTGCTAGGGATAGCGGGAAAAAGGACACCGGGGAGCTGTTTTTT
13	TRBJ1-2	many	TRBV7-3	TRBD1	CASSSDRGGGYTF	TGTGCCAGCAGCTCCGACAGGGGCGGTGGCTACACCTTC
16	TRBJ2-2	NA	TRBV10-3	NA	CAISEDEMVGTGELFF	TGTGCCATCAGTGAGGACGAGATGGTGGGGACCGGGGAGCTGTTTTTT
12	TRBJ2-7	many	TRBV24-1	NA	CATPGPTYEQYF	TGTGCCACCCCCGGACCCACCTACGAGCAGTACTTC
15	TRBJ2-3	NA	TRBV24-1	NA	CATSEGDGYTDTQYF	TGTGCCACCAGTGAGGGGGACGGCTACACAGATACGCAGTATTTT
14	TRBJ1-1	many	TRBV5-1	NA	CASSFGGARTEAFF	TGCGCCAGCAGCTTCGGGGGGGCTAGGACTGAAGCTTTCTTT
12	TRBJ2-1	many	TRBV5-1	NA	CASSLGGNEQFF	TGCGCCAGCAGCTTGGGTGGTAATGAGCAGTTCTTC
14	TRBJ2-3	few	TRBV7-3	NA	CASSLMGSTDTQYF	TGTGCCAGCAGCTTAATGGGATCCACAGATACGCAGTATTTT
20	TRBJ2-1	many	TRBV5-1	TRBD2	CASSFTGTSGRASTYYEQFF	TGCGCCAGCAGTTTTACCGGGACTAGCGGGAGGGCATCTACGTACTATGAGCAGTTCTTC
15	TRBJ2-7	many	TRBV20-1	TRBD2	CSARAPSSGIYEQYF	TGCAGTGCTAGAGCCCCGTCTAGCGGGATATACGAGCAGTACTTC
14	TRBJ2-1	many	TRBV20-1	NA	CSATGVPSYNEQFF	TGCAGTGCCACCGGGGTTCCAAGTTACAATGAGCAGTTCTTC
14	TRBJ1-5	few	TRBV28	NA	CAGSPTRGDQPQHF	TGTGCCGGCAGCCCCACCCGGGGGGACCAGCCCCAGCATTTT
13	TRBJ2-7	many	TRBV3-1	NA	CASSPTATLEQYF	TGTGCCAGCAGCCCAACCGCCACCCTCGAGCAGTACTTC
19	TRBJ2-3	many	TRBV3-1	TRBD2	CASSQYVGPAGGVTDTQYF	TGTGCCAGCAGCCAATATGTCGGTCCAGCGGGAGGTGTAACAGATACGCAGTATTTT
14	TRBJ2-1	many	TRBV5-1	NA	CASTALDELGEQFF	TGCGCCAGCACAGCCCTAGATGAGCTCGGTGAGCAGTTCTTC
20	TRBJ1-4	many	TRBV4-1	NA	CASSQVPGGLLRGLYEKLFF	TGCGCCAGCAGCCAAGTCCCTGGGGGACTCTTACGCGGCTTGTATGAAAAACTGTTTTTT
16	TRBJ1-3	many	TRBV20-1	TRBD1	CSAMSGGRGGGNTIYF	TGCAGTGCTATGAGTGGGGGCAGGGGGGGCGGAAACACCATATATTTT
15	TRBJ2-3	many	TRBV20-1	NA	CSAPPEEGGTDTQYF	TGCAGTGCCCCCCCGGAGGAGGGGGGCACAGATACGCAGTATTTT
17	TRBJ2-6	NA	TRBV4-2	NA	CASSQARDRSGANVLTF	TGTGCCAGCAGCCAAGCCAGGGACCGCTCTGGGGCCAACGTCCTGACTTTC
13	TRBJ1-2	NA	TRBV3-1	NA	CASSGQRNYGYTF	TGTGCCAGCAGCGGACAGAGGAACTATGGCTACACCTTC
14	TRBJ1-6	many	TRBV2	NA	CASSTGTPNSPLHF	TGTGCCAGCAGTACCGGGACTCCTAATTCACCCCTCCACTTT
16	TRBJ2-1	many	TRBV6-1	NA	CASSGLGGSPWNEQFF	TGTGCCAGCAGTGGCCTTGGGGGATCCCCGTGGAATGAGCAGTTCTTC
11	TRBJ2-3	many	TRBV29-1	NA	CSVERADTQYF	TGCAGCGTTGAGAGGGCAGATACGCAGTATTTT
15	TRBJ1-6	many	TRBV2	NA	CASSENRAYNSPLHF	TGTGCCAGCAGTGAGAACAGGGCCTATAATTCACCCCTCCACTTT
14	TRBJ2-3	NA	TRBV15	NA	CATSGGGFTDTQCF	TGTGCCACCAGCGGAGGGGGCTTCACAGATACGCAGTGTTTT
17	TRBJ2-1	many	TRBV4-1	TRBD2	CASSQVARGGLADKQFF	TGCGCCAGCAGCCAAGTCGCGCGCGGGGGACTAGCGGACAAGCAGTTCTTC
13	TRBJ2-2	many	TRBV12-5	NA	CASATSNTGELFF	TGTGCTAGCGCTACCTCGAACACCGGGGAGCTGTTTTTT
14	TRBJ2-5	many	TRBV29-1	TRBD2	CSVEGGTSRETQYF	TGCAGCGTTGAGGGAGGGACTAGTCGAGAGACCCAGTACTTC
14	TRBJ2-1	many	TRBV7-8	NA	CASSSWTTNNEQFF	TGTGCCAGCAGCTCCTGGACTACAAACAATGAGCAGTTCTTC
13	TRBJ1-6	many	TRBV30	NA	CAWNGELNSPLHF	TGTGCCTGGAATGGAGAGCTAAATTCACCCCTCCACTTT
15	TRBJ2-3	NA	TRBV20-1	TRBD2	CSARQSGGNTDTQYF	TGCAGTGCTAGACAAAGCGGGGGGAACACAGATACGCAGTATTTT
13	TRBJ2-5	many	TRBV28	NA	CASSLIVQETQYF	TGTGCCAGCAGCCTCATAGTTCAAGAGACCCAGTACTTC
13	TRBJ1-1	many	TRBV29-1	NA	CSASQGGYSEAFF	TGCAGCGCATCACAGGGTGGGTATTCTGAAGCTTTCTTT
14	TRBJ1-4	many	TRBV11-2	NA	CASSPGSNNEKLFF	TGTGCCAGCAGTCCCGGGTCCAATAATGAAAAACTGTTTTTT